Listed below are T cell receptor beta chains from one sample, sequenced in a study of T cell repertoires in cytomegalovirus infection. TCRdb analysed the reads with MiXCR anew, one entry per CDR3 protein. Counted here are around 180,000 distinct CDR3 sequences, approximately 19% occurring once; the ten biggest clones make up under 3.5%. Sequences were obtained from PBMCs. The receptors were gathered from a human donor in good health (CMV status not recorded). Some clones in this sample may be carry-over from other donors' samples. CDR3s include the opening cysteine and the closing phenylalanine or tryptophan. D genes are given only for firm matches. Clone sizes are given selectively: once, few, many, or a class where the clone is expanded.

>many|TRBJ2-7|TRBV7-2|NA
CASRATYEQYF
TGTGCCAGCAGGGCAACCTACGAGCAGTACTTC
>many|TRBJ2-1|TRBV7-2|TRBD2
CASSRGTSGRPGGEQFF
TGTGCCAGCAGCCGGGGGACTAGCGGGAGACCCGGGGGAGAGCAGTTCTTC
>many|TRBJ2-5|TRBV7-3|NA
CASSLSRETQETQYF
TGTGCCAGCAGCTTATCCAGGGAGACTCAAGAGACCCAGTACTTC
>many|TRBJ2-4|TRBV11-2|TRBD1
CASSSLTGSVAKNIQYF
TGTGCCAGCAGCTCTTTGACAGGGTCCGTAGCCAAAAACATTCAGTACTTC
>NA|TRBJ1-1|TRBV10-1|NA
CASSESRGPNTEAFF
TGCGCCAGCAGTGAGTCGCGGGGGCCGAACACTGAAGCTTTCTTT
>NA|TRBJ1-1|TRBV7-7|NA
CASRDKTPFF
TGTGCCAGCAGGGACAAGACGCCTTTCTTT
>NA|TRBJ1-2|TRBV25-1|NA
CASRGYGYTF
TGTGCCAGCAGGGGTTATGGCTACACCTTC
>few|TRBJ1-1|TRBV6-6|TRBD1
CASSYSLGQGENTEAFF
TGTGCCAGCAGCTACTCACTCGGACAGGGGGAGAACACTGAAGCTTTCTTT
>few|TRBJ2-2|TRBV5-1|NA
CASSLTTSTGELFF
TGCGCCAGCAGCTTGACAACTAGTACCGGGGAGCTGTTTTTT
>NA|TRBJ1-5|TRBV6-2/TRBV6-3|NA
CASSYNGMSNQPQHF
TGTGCCAGCAGTTACAATGGTATGAGCAATCAGCCCCAGCATTTT
>few|TRBJ2-7|TRBV14|NA
CASSQVGDEQYF
TGTGCCAGCAGCCAAGTGGGGGACGAGCAGTACTTC
>many|TRBJ1-1|TRBV6-2/TRBV6-3|NA
CASSYEADTEAFF
TGTGCCAGCAGTTACGAGGCGGACACTGAAGCTTTCTTT
>NA|TRBJ1-5|TRBV5-5|TRBD1
CASSLETGVQPQHF
TGTGCCAGCAGCTTGGAGACAGGGGTTCAGCCCCAGCATTTT
>many|TRBJ2-1|TRBV7-2|NA
CASASYSSSYNEQFF
TGTGCCAGCGCTTCGTACAGTAGCTCCTACAATGAGCAGTTCTTC
>NA|TRBJ1-2|TRBV6-2/TRBV6-3|NA
CASRQPPGADYGYTF
TGTGCCAGCAGACAACCCCCGGGGGCAGACTATGGCTACACCTTC
>many|TRBJ2-1|TRBV6-2/TRBV6-3|TRBD2
CASTRTSGGVKMGNEQFF
TGTGCCAGCACCCGGACTAGCGGAGGAGTTAAAATGGGAAATGAGCAGTTCTTC
>NA|TRBJ1-1|TRBV2|NA
CASSAEGGTEAFF
TGTGCCAGCAGTGCCGAGGGAGGAACTGAAGCTTTCTTT
>NA|TRBJ1-3|TRBV5-1|TRBD1
CASSSQGATIYF
TGCGCCAGCAGCTCCCAGGGGGCCACCATATATTTT
>few|TRBJ1-3|TRBV28|TRBD1
CASRLQGQGNTIYF
TGTGCCAGCAGGCTACAGGGGCAGGGAAACACCATATATTTT
>NA|TRBJ2-6|TRBV5-3|NA
CASSLVPGNGANVLTF
TGTGCCAGCAGCCTGGTGCCAGGGAACGGGGCCAACGTCCTGACTTTC
>few|TRBJ1-5|TRBV19|NA
CASSMERSGQPQHF
TGTGCCAGTAGTATGGAAAGGTCCGGACAGCCCCAGCATTTT
>few|TRBJ2-1|TRBV4-1|NA
CASSQDYNEQFF
TGCGCCAGCAGCCAAGATTACAATGAGCAGTTCTTC
>NA|TRBJ1-1|TRBV7-6|NA
CASSLTGRGFEAFF
TGTGCCAGCAGCTTAACGGGAAGAGGGTTTGAAGCTTTCTTT
>few|TRBJ1-3|TRBV6-5|NA
CASIHRWAAGNTIYF
TGTGCCAGCATCCATCGGTGGGCGGCTGGAAACACCATATATTTT
>many|TRBJ2-7|TRBV18|TRBD1
CASSRDRGLYEQYF
TGTGCCAGCTCCAGGGACAGGGGACTCTACGAGCAGTACTTC
>NA|TRBJ2-3|TRBV29-1|TRBD1
CSCNRGVVDTQYF
TGCAGCTGTAACAGGGGAGTCGTTGATACGCAGTATTTT
>many|TRBJ1-2|TRBV7-2|TRBD1
CASSWTGTVYGYTF
TGTGCCAGCAGCTGGACCGGGACAGTCTATGGCTACACCTTC
>NA|TRBJ2-7|TRBV7-2|TRBD1
CASSQTGTGTYEQYF
TGTGCCAGCAGTCAAACCGGGACAGGGACCTACGAGCAGTACTTC
>few|TRBJ1-1|TRBV6-4|NA
CASRAGATNTEAFF
TGTGCCAGCAGGGCCGGGGCAACGAACACTGAAGCTTTCTTT
>many|TRBJ1-1|TRBV6-6|NA
CASSYSDTEAFF
TGTGCCAGCAGTTACTCCGACACTGAAGCTTTCTTT
>many|TRBJ2-1|TRBV7-9|TRBD1
CASSPRGLGVNEQFF
TGTGCCAGCAGTCCCAGGGGGCTCGGCGTCAATGAGCAGTTCTTC
>NA|TRBJ1-2|TRBV12-3/TRBV12-4|NA
CASRTAPTGGYTF
TGTGCCAGCAGGACCGCGCCTACGGGGGGCTACACCTTC
>few|TRBJ1-5|TRBV11-2|NA
CASSPTASSNQPQHF
TGTGCCAGCAGCCCGACGGCGAGTAGCAATCAGCCCCAGCATTTT
>few|TRBJ2-7|TRBV29-1|NA
CSVGSLAYEQYF
TGCAGCGTTGGGAGCCTCGCCTACGAGCAGTACTTC
>NA|TRBJ2-1|TRBV18|TRBD2
CASSPQLAAEQFF
TGTGCCAGCTCACCACAGCTAGCGGCAGAGCAGTTCTTC
>many|TRBJ2-5|TRBV7-2|TRBD1
CASSFRGKQETQYF
TGTGCCAGCAGCTTCAGGGGGAAACAAGAGACCCAGTACTTC
>few|TRBJ1-3|TRBV5-1|NA
CASSLTDSGNTIYF
TGCGCCAGCAGCTTGACTGACTCTGGAAACACCATATATTTT
>NA|TRBJ2-3|TRBV12-3/TRBV12-4|NA
CASSWSGYGEDTQYF
TGTGCCAGCAGTTGGAGCGGGTATGGGGAAGATACGCAGTATTTT
>NA|TRBJ2-1|TRBV28|NA
CASTWDPRNEQFF
TGTGCCAGCACCTGGGACCCACGGAATGAGCAGTTCTTC
>many|TRBJ2-1|TRBV12-3/TRBV12-4|TRBD2
CASYSGGNYNEQFF
TGTGCCAGTTACAGCGGGGGAAACTACAATGAGCAGTTCTTC
>NA|TRBJ2-1|TRBV2|NA
CASSPGSKVDNEQFF
TGTGCCAGCAGCCCGGGATCTAAAGTCGACAATGAGCAGTTCTTC
>few|TRBJ2-1|TRBV7-3|NA
CASSGDGSTYNEQFF
TGTGCCAGCAGCGGCGACGGGAGCACCTACAATGAGCAGTTCTTC
>NA|TRBJ1-6|TRBV27|NA
CASSPQGKTLHF
TGTGCCAGCAGTCCCCAGGGTAAAACCCTCCACTTT
>NA|TRBJ2-4|TRBV7-2|NA
CASSQGFRHTLAKNIQYF
TGTGCCAGCAGCCAAGGTTTTAGGCACACTCTAGCCAAAAACATTCAGTACTTC
>NA|TRBJ1-1|TRBV19|NA
CASSSPLGRTPPNTEAFF
TGTGCCAGTAGTTCCCCTTTGGGCCGCACACCACCGAACACTGAAGCTTTCTTT
>many|TRBJ2-1|TRBV11-3|NA
CASSPLAARYNEQFF
TGTGCCAGCAGCCCACTTGCGGCGCGCTACAATGAGCAGTTCTTC
>NA|TRBJ1-1|TRBV7-9|TRBD1
CASSIRQGALWTEAFF
TGTGCCAGCAGCATTAGACAGGGGGCCTTGTGGACTGAAGCTTTCTTT
>NA|TRBJ2-1|TRBV28|TRBD2
CASGMVGVFSGTSGIYNEQFF
TGTGCCAGCGGCATGGTGGGGGTGTTCAGCGGGACTAGCGGGATATACAATGAGCAGTTCTTC
>few|TRBJ1-1|TRBV7-3|TRBD1
CASSSGQGATEAFF
TGTGCCAGCAGCTCCGGACAGGGGGCAACTGAAGCTTTCTTT
>once|TRBJ2-3|TRBV28|NA
CASMREGDTQYF
TGTGCCAGCATGCGGGAAGGGGATACGCAGTATTTT
>many|TRBJ1-1|TRBV7-2|NA
CASSLGRGVNTEAFF
TGTGCCAGCAGCTTAGGGCGGGGGGTGAACACTGAAGCTTTCTTT
>few|TRBJ1-2|TRBV20-1|TRBD1
CSARDSEQGGGYTF
TGCAGTGCTAGAGATTCAGAGCAGGGGGGTGGCTACACCTTC
>NA|TRBJ2-3|TRBV20-1|NA
CSAGAGIGRTDTQFF
TGCAGTGCTGGAGCAGGGATCGGGAGAACAGATACGCAGTTTTTT
>NA|TRBJ2-3|TRBV19|TRBD2
CASSSTSGNTDTQYF
TGTGCCAGTAGTTCGACTAGCGGGAACACAGATACGCAGTATTTT
>NA|TRBJ2-5|TRBV2|TRBD2
CASSETSGSQETQYF
TGTGCCAGCAGTGAAACTAGCGGGAGTCAAGAGACCCAGTACTTC
>many|TRBJ2-2|TRBV7-9|NA
CASSLYGVRTSNTGELFF
TGTGCCAGCAGCTTATACGGGGTACGGACCTCGAACACCGGGGAGCTGTTTTTT
>many|TRBJ2-7|TRBV7-2|NA
CASSFTSGDEQYF
TGTGCCAGCAGTTTTACGTCGGGGGACGAGCAGTACTTC